This T cell receptor beta chain stems from a study of patients and donors after allogeneic stem cell transplantation. Germline assignment: CDR1 LGHNA and CDR2 YNFKEQ. The CDR3 has 16 amino acids. V lost 4 bases to trimming and J lost 0 bases; unmatched junction nucleotides: 5. TCRdb analysed the RT-PCR reads with MiXCR anew, one entry per CDR3 protein. The table has some 150,000 distinct CDR3 sequences, about a third seen once. In its sample, this clonotype was seen a few times. The genes are TRBV4-2 and TRBJ1-4, with TRBD1 matching 7 bases. The clonotype comes from a human donor who was either an allogeneic HSCT recipient or a stem cell or donor lymphocyte infusion donor (not recorded which). It is not recorded whose cells these are; they may come from a transplant donor. Sequencing was performed on blood, either unsorted or a sorted T cell fraction (not recorded which). CDR3 loop: CASSPGTVATNEKLFF. CDR3 in DNA: TGTGCCAGCAGCCCGGGGACAGTTGCAACTAATGAAAAACTGTTTTTT.